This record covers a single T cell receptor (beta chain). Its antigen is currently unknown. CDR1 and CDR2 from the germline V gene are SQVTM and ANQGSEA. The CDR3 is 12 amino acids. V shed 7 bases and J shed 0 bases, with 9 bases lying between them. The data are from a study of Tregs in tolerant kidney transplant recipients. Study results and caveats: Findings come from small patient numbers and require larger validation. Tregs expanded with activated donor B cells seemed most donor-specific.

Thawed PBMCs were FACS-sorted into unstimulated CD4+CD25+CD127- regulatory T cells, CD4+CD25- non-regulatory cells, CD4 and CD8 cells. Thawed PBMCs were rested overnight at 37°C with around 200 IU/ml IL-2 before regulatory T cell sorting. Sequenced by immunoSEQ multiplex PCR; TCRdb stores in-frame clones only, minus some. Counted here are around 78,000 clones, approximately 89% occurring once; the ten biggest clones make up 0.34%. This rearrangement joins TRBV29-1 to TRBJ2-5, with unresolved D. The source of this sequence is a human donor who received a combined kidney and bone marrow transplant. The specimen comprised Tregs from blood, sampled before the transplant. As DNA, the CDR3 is TGCAGCGCCAACAGCGACCAAGAGACCCAGTACTTC. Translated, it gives CSANSDQETQYF. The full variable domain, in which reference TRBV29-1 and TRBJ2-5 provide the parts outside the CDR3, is SAVISQKPSRDICQRGTSLTIQCQVDSQVTMMFWYRQQPGQSLTLIATANQGSEATYESGFVIDKFPISRPNLTFSTLTVSNMSPEDSSIYLCSANSDQETQYFGPGTRLLVL.